Below, 25 T cell receptor beta chains from the same sample are listed, as sequenced in a study of identical twins. Each CDR3 protein is one row after TCRdb ran MiXCR on the 5' RACE reads. The repertoire has 500,000 to 550,000 distinct CDR3 sequences, under 25% of them found once; the top ten carry roughly 0.91%. The same data also contributed to another study, on T cells expressing NK-cell markers.

Source material: CD4+ T cells sorted from blood. Receptors originate from a young woman in good health.

This clonotype was detected only a few times. The J gene is TRBJ2-2, the V gene TRBV10-3; 10 bases are a match to TRBD2. The CDR3 length is 17 residues. Losses at the gene ends were 1 base for V and 2 bases for J; bases not matched to a gene: 4. CDR1 is ENHRY, CDR2 SYGVKD, per germline. CDR3 bases: TGTGCCATCAGTGAGTGGCTAGCGGGAGATAACACCGGGGAGCTGTTTTTT. It is translated as CAISEWLAGDNTGELFF.

This clonotype has more than one count but fewer than ten. A junction end diverges from the germline sequence, so it may reflect a read error. The genes are TRBV27 and TRBJ2-3; no reliable D call. This CDR3 comprises 18 residues. CDR1 is MNHEY and CDR2 is SMNVEV in the germline V gene (reference sequence). CDR3: CASSLRRMLTTSKDTQYF. CDR3 sequence (DNA): TGTGCCAGCAGTCTCCGACGGATGCTAACAACAAGCAAAGATACGCAGTATTTT.

The CDR3 is CASREHEEYNEQFF. The DNA for the CDR3 is TGTGCCAGCAGAGAGCACGAAGAATACAATGAGCAGTTCTTC. The rearrangement joins TRBV6-1 to TRBJ2-1; unclear D gene. The CDR3 length is 14 residues. V was clipped by 6 bases and J by 4 bases, with 13 bases between them. Per germline, CDR1 MNHNS and CDR2 SASEGT.

The rearrangement joins TRBV6-2 or TRBV6-3 to TRBJ2-7, with 8 bases matching TRBD1. Germline V gene data show CDR1 as MNHEY and CDR2 as SVGEGT. V was pared by 7 bases and J by 2 bases, with 7 bases of the junction left unmatched. The CDR3 is made up of 14 amino acids. CDR3 residues: CASNLRGRPYEQYF. In DNA form, the CDR3 reads TGTGCCAGCAACCTCAGGGGGCGGCCCTACGAGCAGTACTTC.

This sequence joins TRBV11-3 and TRBJ2-3, with D unresolved. CDR1 is SGHNT and CDR2 is YENEEA in the germline V gene. The CDR3 spans 15 residues. The germline V and J ends were trimmed by 3 bases and 0 bases, with 10 bases remaining between them. The CDR3 bases are TGTGCCAGCAGCTTCCGGAAGACTAGCACAGATACGCAGTATTTT. As protein: CASSFRKTSTDTQYF.

This clonotype came up a few times. The V gene is TRBV6-2 or TRBV6-3, the J gene TRBJ1-5; D is unclear. In germline, CDR1 is MNHEY, CDR2 SVGEGT. The V gene lost 2 bases and the J gene lost 9 bases, with 14 bases spanning the gap. The CDR3 covers 14 residues. The CDR3 region has the DNA TGTGCCAGCAGTTACGCGGCGGGGATACGGCCCCAGCATTTT. Protein sequence: CASSYAAGIRPQHF.

This clonotype was detected a few times. The V gene is TRBV2, the J gene TRBJ2-3, with D perhaps being TRBD1 or TRBD2 (6 bases each). The V gene's germline CDR1 is SNHLY and CDR2 FYNNEI. The CDR3 extends over 18 amino acids. The germline V and J ends were trimmed by 5 bases and 4 bases, with 25 bases remaining between them. Here the CDR3 reads CASSRGGGRLDLADTQYF. CDR3 bases: TGTGCCAGCAGTAGAGGAGGGGGGCGATTGGATCTCGCAGATACGCAGTATTTT. Full variable domain (remainder filled in from reference TRBV2 and TRBJ2-3): EPEVTQTPSHQVTQMGQEVILRCVPISNHLYFYWYRQILGQKVEFLVSFYNNEISEKSEIFDDQFSVERPDGSNFTLKIRSTKLEDSAMYFCASSRGGGRLDLADTQYFGPGTRLTVL.

The chain links TRBV13 to TRBJ2-7; tentatively, D is TRBD1 (5 bases). The CDR3 totals 13 residues. Trimming took 8 bases from V and 5 from J, leaving 16 bases between them. CDR1 is PRHDT and CDR2 is FYEKMQ in the germline V gene (reference sequence). This CDR3 is CASRLAGRHEQYF. CDR3 sequence (DNA): TGTGCCAGCCGCCTCGCAGGGCGCCACGAGCAGTACTTC.

This clonotype was seen ten or more times. CDR3 sequence reads: CASSLETGRDTQYF. The CDR3 region has the DNA TGTGCCAGCAGCTTGGAGACGGGACGAGATACGCAGTATTTT. The V gene is TRBV5-4, the J gene TRBJ2-3; D is possibly TRBD1 or TRBD2 (5 bases each). The germline V gene has CDR1 SGHNT and CDR2 YYREEE (reference sequence). Trimming cost V 0 bases and J 5 bases, with 10 bases left between them. CDR3 length: 14 amino acids.

V gene TRBV6-2 or TRBV6-3 combines with J gene TRBJ2-1; D possibly corresponds to TRBD1 (6 bases). Trimming cost V 2 bases and J 6 bases, with 17 bases left between them. The CDR3 sequence is 16 residues long. Germline CDR1 is MNHEY and CDR2 is SVGEGT. This CDR3 reads CASSYRASQGGNEQFF. The CDR3 region has the DNA TGTGCCAGCAGTTACCGGGCTAGCCAAGGGGGCAATGAGCAGTTCTTC.

The gene calls are TRBV4-1 and TRBJ2-2, with a tentative D call TRBD1 (5 bases). The V gene lost 4 bases and the J gene lost 0 bases, with 15 bases spanning the gap. CDR1 and CDR2 (germline): MGHRA, YSYEKL. This CDR3 is 17 amino acids long. CDR3: CASSPLEWGSNTGELFF. The CDR3 nucleotides are TGCGCCAGCAGCCCCCTCGAGTGGGGCTCGAACACCGGGGAGCTGTTTTTT.

At least ten counts were recorded for this clonotype. The chain carries TRBV5-1 and TRBJ2-1, with D unresolved. The CDR3 runs to 13 residues. The ends were cut back, 1 base at V and 3 bases at J, with 5 bases in the middle. Germline assignment: CDR1 SGHRS and CDR2 YFSETQ. This chain's CDR3 is CASSLWGYNEQFF. The CDR3 DNA reads as TGCGCCAGCAGCTTGTGGGGCTACAATGAGCAGTTCTTC.

This clonotype has more than one count but fewer than ten. The V call is TRBV7-9, the J call TRBJ1-1; perhaps TRBD1 as D (5 bases). Germline CDR1 SEHNR, CDR2 FQNEAQ (reference sequence). The CDR3 runs to 14 residues. V gave up 6 bases and J gave up 5 bases, with 16 bases separating them. The CDR3: CASRAQGQLTEAFF. The CDR3 nucleotides read TGTGCCAGCAGAGCCCAGGGTCAGTTGACTGAAGCTTTCTTT.

The chain combines TRBV7-9 with TRBJ2-3; D unclear. The germline CDR1 and CDR2 sequences are SEHNR and FQNEAQ (reference sequence). Trimming took off 5 bases at V and 7 bases at J, with 10 bases between the two ends. CDR3 length: 12 residues. The CDR3 here is CASSTSYNTQYF. The DNA of the CDR3 is TGTGCCAGCAGCACCTCTTACAATACGCAGTATTTT. Supplemented by reference TRBV7-9 and TRBJ2-3, the full variable domain reads DTGVSQNPRHKITKRGQNVTFRCDPISEHNRLYWYRQTLGQGPEFLTYFQNEAQLEKSRLLSDRFSAERPKGSFSTLEIQRTEQGDSAMYLCASSTSYNTQYFGPGTRLTVL.

The V and J genes are TRBV12-3 or TRBV12-4 and TRBJ2-3, with 7 bases fitting TRBD1. Trimming removed 7 bases from V and 7 bases from J; junction bases left unmatched: 5. The CDR3 sequence is 12 residues long. CDR3 protein: CASTLGQYTQYF. The CDR3 DNA follows: TGTGCCAGCACATTGGGACAGTATACGCAGTATTTT.

This clonotype has a handful of counts. This chain connects TRBV12-3 or TRBV12-4 to TRBJ1-2; D is undetermined. CDR3 size: 13 residues. The V and J ends lost 5 bases and 0 bases respectively, with 7 bases between them. CDR3 region: CASSRATNYGYTF. CDR3 nucleotides: TGTGCCAGCAGTAGGGCAACTAACTATGGCTACACCTTC.

There are a few counts of this clonotype. V gene TRBV3-1 combines with J gene TRBJ1-1; perhaps TRBD1 as D (5 bases). Germline lookup yields CDR1 LGHDT and CDR2 YNNKEL (reference sequence). Trimming shortened V by 0 bases and J by 4 bases, and 9 bases separated the two germline ends. The CDR3 contains 14 residues. The CDR3 nucleotides are TGTGCCAGCAGCCAAGAGGTGGGGGGCACTGAAGCTTTCTTT. Translated, it gives CASSQEVGGTEAFF.

The chain combines TRBV20-1 with TRBJ2-1; a weak D match, TRBD1 (5 bases). Germline V gene data show CDR1 as DFQATT and CDR2 as SNEGSKA (reference sequence). The CDR3 sequence is 16 residues long. V lost 2 bases and J 3 bases, leaving 17 bases between the germline ends. CDR3 sequence (DNA): TGCAGTGCTAGAAAGTCACAGGTTTCGGGCTACAATGAGCAGTTCTTC. Protein product: CSARKSQVSGYNEQFF.

This clonotype was seen many times. The gene calls are TRBV12-3 or TRBV12-4 and TRBJ2-2; TRBD1 aligns across 9 bases. The CDR3 contains 14 residues. J lost 2 bases, V lost 8 bases, and 3 bases had no gene match. The CDR3 nucleotides are TGTGCCAGCGTGGGACAGGGTAACACCGGGGAGCTGTTTTTT. Amino acid sequence: CASVGQGNTGELFF.

The rearrangement uses TRBV20-1 and TRBJ1-2; D unclear. CDR1 and CDR2 from the germline V gene are DFQATT and SNEGSKA (reference sequence). Trimming took 4 bases from V and 0 from J, leaving 12 bases between them. This CDR3 has 14 amino acids. This CDR3 is CSATHGGANYGYTF. In DNA, the CDR3 is TGCAGTGCTACCCACGGCGGAGCTAACTATGGCTACACCTTC.

CDR3 in DNA: TGTGCCAGCAGTCATGCTGGGGGGGGCAATGAGCAGTTCTTC. Its protein product is CASSHAGGGNEQFF. The chain combines TRBV3-1 with TRBJ2-1, with TRBD2 matching over 7 bases. The CDR3 is made up of 14 amino acids. Germline trimming cut 6 bases from V and 6 bases from J; bases unmatched to any gene: 8. Germline lookup yields CDR1 LGHDT and CDR2 YNNKEL (reference sequence).

This clonotype was detected only a few times. The chain has TRBV20-1 and TRBJ1-1; no definite D call. The CDR3 spans 12 residues. Germline V gives CDR1 DFQATT, CDR2 SNEGSKA (reference sequence). V was clipped by 1 base and J by 11 bases, with 14 bases between them. CDR3 in DNA: TGCAGTGCTAGAGGGGATTTTTTTGTTGCTTTCTTT. Its translation: CSARGDFFVAFF.

The rearrangement links TRBV7-8 to TRBJ1-5; TRBD1 agrees at 9 bases. The CDR3 has 15 amino acids. Germline-derived CDR1 and CDR2 are SGHVS and FQNEAQ. J gave up 6 bases and V 1 base, and 4 bases lay outside the gene matches. The CDR3 is CASSLGRDRAQPQHF. The CDR3 nucleotides are TGTGCCAGCAGCTTAGGAAGGGACAGGGCTCAGCCCCAGCATTTT.

The chain employs TRBV20-1 and TRBJ2-7; D call uncertain. Trimming took off 1 base at V and 4 bases at J, with 5 bases between the two ends. CDR3 length: 11 residues. CDR1 is DFQATT, CDR2 SNEGSKA, per germline (reference sequence). CDR3 amino acids: CSARGVYEQYF. In DNA, the CDR3 is TGCAGTGCTAGAGGAGTTTACGAGCAGTACTTC.

The gene calls are TRBV2 and TRBJ2-3; the match to TRBD2 covers 8 bases. The V segment lost 5 bases and the J segment 6 bases; nucleotides outside the gene matches: 13. Per germline, CDR1 SNHLY and CDR2 FYNNEI. This CDR3 is 16 amino acids long. In DNA form, the CDR3 reads TGTGCCAGCAGTAATAGCGGGGTTGGGAGCGGGGATACGCAGTATTTT. This codes for CASSNSGVGSGDTQYF.